The 32 T cell receptor beta chains in this list originate from one sample, sequenced in a study of T cells in Graves' hyperthyroidism and ophthalmopathy (dated by TCRdb to about 2019). The library was built by means of multiplex PCR. Sequenced using an Illumina HiSeq 2000. Amplification of TCR beta CDR3 regions was carried out from RNA transcripts. A first-round RT-PCR of the TCR CDR3 used the HTBI primer set with the Qiagen OneStep RT-PCR kit. The public reads were reprocessed in TCRdb via fastp at Q25 and MiXCR, keeping in-frame beta chains. Here each entry gathers all rows of one CDR3 protein and keeps the most common genes and DNA. The sample contains roughly 420,000 distinct CDR3 sequences, 15% to 17% of them found a single time. 7.5% to 9% of the sample comes from the top ten. Material for sequencing was blood. Receptor source: a woman younger than 30 with Graves' hyperthyroidism.

V gene TRBV12-3 or TRBV12-4 combines with J gene TRBJ2-7; D possibly corresponds to TRBD2 (7 bases). V shed 3 bases and J shed 4 bases, with 16 bases lying between them. The CDR3 extends over 15 amino acids. The CDR3, as DNA: TGTGCCAGCAGTTTGGTCCTAGGGGGAGGGTACGAGCAGTACTTC. Protein product: CASSLVLGGGYEQYF.

There are many counts of this clonotype. The chain couples TRBV5-1 to TRBJ2-1, with TRBD2 matching 9 bases. CDR3 length: 17 residues. J lost 6 bases, V lost 4 bases, and 14 bases had no gene match. From germline, CDR1 is SGHRS and CDR2 YFSETQ. Written as DNA, the CDR3 is TGCGCCAGCAGCCACGGTGCTACCGGACTAGCGATCAATGAGCAGTTCTTC. Protein: CASSHGATGLAINEQFF. The full variable domain, rest sourced from reference TRBV5-1 and TRBJ2-1, is KAGVTQTPRYLIKTRGQQVTLSCSPISGHRSVSWYQQTPGQGLQFLFEYFSETQRNKGNFPGRFSGRQFSNSRSEMNVSTLELGDSALYLCASSHGATGLAINEQFFGPGTRLTVL.

This clonotype has ten or more counts. The V call is TRBV6-5, the J call TRBJ1-2; 10 nucleotides line up with TRBD1. The ends lost 1 base at V and 4 bases at J; junction bases unmatched: 12. Germline-derived CDR1 and CDR2 are MNHEY and SVGAGI. CDR3 length: 18 amino acids. The CDR3 DNA follows: TGTGCCAGCAGTTACTTCTGGGACAGGGGCGGTGACGGCTATGGCTACACCTTC. Translation gives CASSYFWDRGGDGYGYTF.

This clonotype has a count of ten or more. The rearrangement joins TRBV19 to TRBJ2-7; D possibly corresponds to TRBD1 (6 bases). V lost 5 bases and J 3 bases, leaving 11 bases between the germline ends. Germline V lookup: CDR1 LNHDA, CDR2 SQIVND (reference sequence). This CDR3 has 13 amino acids. The CDR3 loop reads CASSPRTVYEQYF. DNA for the CDR3: TGTGCCAGTAGTCCCCGGACAGTCTACGAGCAGTACTTC.

This clonotype was seen at least ten times. The rearrangement uses TRBV7-9 and TRBJ2-5, with TRBD2 matching over 15 bases. The CDR3 extends over 15 amino acids. Germline V gene lookup returns CDR1 SEHNR and CDR2 FQNEAQ (reference sequence). Trimming at V came to 6 bases and at J to 7 bases, leaving 6 bases not matched to a gene. The CDR3 loop reads CASSTGLAGGRTQYF. As DNA, the CDR3 is TGTGCCAGCAGTACTGGACTAGCGGGAGGGAGGACCCAGTACTTC.

In its sample, this clonotype was seen many times. The CDR3 coding sequence is TGCGCCAGCAGCCCCCCCCACAGGGGGCTGAACAATGAGCAGTTCTTC. Protein: CASSPPHRGLNNEQFF. J is TRBJ2-1 and V is TRBV5-1, with 9 bases identical to TRBD1. Germline V gene sequence: CDR1 SGHRS, CDR2 YFSETQ. V shed 4 bases, J shed 5 bases, and the junction held 10 bases outside the gene matches. CDR3 length equals 16 residues.

This clonotype appeared many times. The J gene is TRBJ1-5, the V gene TRBV12-3 or TRBV12-4, with D perhaps TRBD1 (6 bases). The CDR3 totals 16 residues. V gave up 1 base and J gave up 7 bases, with 17 bases separating them. The CDR3 coding sequence is TGTGCCAGCAGTTTAGAGACGGGGGCAAAGAGACAGCCCCAGCATTTT. This codes for CASSLETGAKRQPQHF.

This rearrangement joins TRBV7-2 to TRBJ2-7; TRBD1 matches 10 bases. Germline values: CDR1 SGHTA, CDR2 FQGNSA. The CDR3 consists of 16 residues. V lost 2 bases and J lost 3; bases outside the gene matches: 7. CDR3 in DNA: TGTGCCAGCAGCTTAAATGCGTGGGACAGGGGCTACGAGCAGTACTTC. This gives the protein CASSLNAWDRGYEQYF. The full variable domain, rest sourced from reference TRBV7-2 and TRBJ2-7, is GAGVSQSPSNKVTEKGKDVELRCDPISGHTALYWYRQSLGQGLEFLIYFQGNSAPDKSGLPSDRFSAERTGGSVSTLTIQRTQQEDSAVYLCASSLNAWDRGYEQYFGPGTRLTVT.

V is TRBV4-1 and J is TRBJ1-3; a possible D gene is TRBD1 (6 bases). This CDR3 has 14 residues. The ends were cut back, 5 bases at V and 4 bases at J, with 12 bases in the middle. CDR1 is MGHRA and CDR2 is YSYEKL in the germline V gene. CDR3 region: CASSITGTGNTIYF. The DNA for the CDR3 is TGCGCCAGCAGCATCACAGGGACCGGAAACACCATATATTTT.

This clonotype was picked up many times. This chain links TRBV10-3 with TRBJ1-2, with 7 bases lining up with TRBD1. The CDR3 runs 17 residues. Germline CDR1 ENHRY, CDR2 SYGVKD. Losses at the gene ends were 3 bases for V and 4 bases for J; bases not matched to a gene: 14. This CDR3 is CAISERAGTANSYGYTF. CDR3 DNA sequence: TGTGCCATCAGTGAAAGGGCCGGGACAGCTAACAGCTATGGCTACACCTTC.

V and J are TRBV19 and TRBJ2-1; 8 bases fit TRBD2. With V trimmed by 5 bases and J by 2 bases, 8 bases remained unmatched. Germline assignment: CDR1 LNHDA and CDR2 SQIVND (reference sequence). The CDR3 consists of 16 residues. The CDR3 DNA reads TGTGCCAGTAGTCCCGCAGCGGGAGAACCCTACAATGAGCAGTTCTTC. It yields the protein CASSPAAGEPYNEQFF.

V usage is TRBV12-3 or TRBV12-4 and J usage is TRBJ2-3, with 15 bases matching TRBD2. Losses at the gene ends were 6 bases for V and 3 bases for J; bases not matched to a gene: 7. The length of the CDR3 is 17 residues. CDR3 residues: CASSRTSGGATTDTQYF. CDR3 nucleotides: TGTGCCAGCAGCCGGACTAGCGGGGGGGCCACGACAGATACGCAGTATTTT.

This clonotype was detected only a few times. The chain uses TRBV27 and TRBJ2-5; D is undetermined. The CDR3 covers 14 residues. V was trimmed by 3 bases and J by 1 base, leaving 9 bases between them. The germline CDR1 and CDR2 sequences are MNHEY and SMNVEV (reference sequence). The CDR3: CASSFIRSQETQYF. The CDR3 DNA reads as TGTGCCAGCAGTTTCATCAGGTCCCAAGAGACCCAGTACTTC.

This clonotype was recorded many times. The gene calls are TRBV20-1 and TRBJ2-5, with TRBD2 matching 8 bases. This CDR3 contains 14 residues. V lost 7 bases, J lost 1 base, and 8 bases stayed unmatched. Germline CDR1 reads DFQATT; CDR2 reads SNEGSKA (reference sequence). CDR3 DNA sequence: TGCAGTGTTCGTAGCGGGATGGCCCAAGAGACCCAGTACTTC. This gives the protein CSVRSGMAQETQYF.

This clonotype was recorded at least ten times. The chain is built from TRBV28 and TRBJ2-7; 8 bases map to TRBD1. The CDR3 runs to 14 residues. Per the germline V gene, CDR1 is MDHEN and CDR2 is SYDVKM. Trimming cost V 11 bases and J 6 bases; bases outside gene matches: 15. The CDR3 DNA reads TGTGCCGGCCTCGGGGGACAGGCCCTTATCGAGCAGTACTTC. Amino acids: CAGLGGQALIEQYF.

At least ten counts were recorded for this clonotype. The chain recombines TRBV6-1 with TRBJ1-2, with 7 bases fitting TRBD1. Germline loops: CDR1 MNHNS, CDR2 SASEGT. J lost 2 bases, V lost 7 bases, and 7 bases had no gene match. CDR3 length equals 14 residues. The CDR3 DNA reads TGTGCCAGCAAAATGACAGGGTTCAACTATGGCTACACCTTC. It yields the protein CASKMTGFNYGYTF.

This clonotype was observed many times. V is TRBV12-3 or TRBV12-4 and J is TRBJ2-7, with a possible D match to TRBD1 (6 bases). The CDR3 length is 14 residues. V lost 6 bases, J lost 6 bases, and 18 bases lay in between. This CDR3 is CASSPNRQAIEQYF. The CDR3 nucleotides are TGTGCCAGCAGCCCTAACCGACAGGCTATCGAGCAGTACTTC.

This clonotype was counted at least ten times. This rearrangement joins TRBV6-1 to TRBJ1-1; D remains ambiguous. Between the trimmed V and J ends, which lost 5 bases and 5 bases, there was a span of 12 bases. Germline values: CDR1 MNHNS, CDR2 SASEGT. CDR3 length: 13 residues. The CDR3 sequence is CASSPDFQTEAFF. CDR3 coding DNA: TGTGCCAGCAGTCCGGACTTTCAAACTGAAGCTTTCTTT.

The sample holds many counts of this clonotype. The gene calls are TRBV11-2 and TRBJ2-1; 8 bases are shared with TRBD2. Germline V lookup: CDR1 SGHAT, CDR2 FQNNGV. The V and J ends lost 1 base and 1 base, in that order; junction bases with no gene match: 3. The CDR3 extends over 16 amino acids. CDR3 nucleotide sequence: TGTGCCAGCAGCTTAGGAAGCGGGGGATCCTACAATGAGCAGTTCTTC. The encoded protein is CASSLGSGGSYNEQFF.

A few counts support this clonotype. A much larger clone differs by one base, so this may be a read error. The rearrangement joins TRBV5-1 to TRBJ2-1, with D tentatively TRBD1 or TRBD2 (5 bases each). The CDR3 extends over 12 amino acids. Germline CDR1 SGHRS, CDR2 YFSETQ. The CDR3 sequence: CATGDLPGEQSF. The CDR3 DNA follows: TGCGCCACCGGGGACCTCCCGGGTGAGCAGTCCTTC.

This clonotype was detected ten times or more. V and J are TRBV11-2 and TRBJ2-5; 8 positions agree with TRBD1. The CDR3 length is 13 residues. Germline V gene lookup returns CDR1 SGHAT and CDR2 FQNNGV. The V segment lost 4 bases and the J segment 3 bases; nucleotides outside the gene matches: 1. The CDR3 region is CASSSTGEETQYF. The CDR3 bases are TGTGCCAGCAGCTCGACAGGGGAAGAGACCCAGTACTTC. Based on the CDR3 plus reference TRBV11-2 and TRBJ2-5, the full variable domain is EAGVAQSPRYKIIEKRQSVAFWCNPISGHATLYWYQQILGQGPKLLIQFQNNGVVDDSQLPKDRFSAERLKGVDSTLKIQPAKLEDSAVYLCASSSTGEETQYFGPGTRLLVL.

This clonotype has a handful of counts. This chain connects TRBV19 to TRBJ1-4, with D uncertain. CDR3 length: 14 residues. Germline-derived CDR1 and CDR2 are LNHDA and SQIVND (reference sequence). Trimming pared 2 bases from V and 7 bases from J, leaving 11 bases between. Here the CDR3 DNA reads TGTGCCAGTAGTATATTGGTTGGGAGTGAAAAACTGTTTTTT. Protein product: CASSILVGSEKLFF.

This clonotype was found many times. The chain links TRBV7-2 to TRBJ2-7; D is ambiguous. The CDR3 loop spans 14 amino acids. In germline, CDR1 is SGHTA, CDR2 FQGNSA. V was cut by 5 bases and J by 6 bases, with 17 bases left in between. CDR3 in amino acids: CASSESRPLAEQYF. DNA of the CDR3: TGTGCCAGCAGCGAATCTCGTCCGCTGGCCGAGCAGTACTTC.

This clonotype has at least ten counts. The chain combines TRBV12-3 or TRBV12-4 with TRBJ2-3; D uncertain. V was trimmed by 6 bases and J by 6 bases, leaving 7 bases between them. This CDR3 is 11 amino acids long. DNA for the CDR3: TGTGCCAGCAGGGATGTGGATACGCAGTATTTT. Its protein is CASRDVDTQYF.

This clonotype was picked up many times. The chain links TRBV3-1 to TRBJ2-7; 7 bases align to TRBD1. The CDR3 runs to 14 residues. V shed 5 bases, J shed 0 bases, and the junction held 4 bases outside the gene matches. The V gene's germline CDR1 is LGHDT and CDR2 YNNKEL (reference sequence). CDR3: CASSYWDSSYEQYF. CDR3 DNA sequence: TGTGCCAGCAGCTACTGGGACAGCTCCTACGAGCAGTACTTC.

This clonotype was seen many times. The rearrangement joins TRBV24-1 to TRBJ2-5; TRBD1 or TRBD2 may be the D gene (5 bases each). V was shortened by 3 bases and J by 3 bases, with 16 bases between the two germline ends. Germline V CDR1 and CDR2: KGHDR, SFDVKD. The CDR3 runs 16 residues. The CDR3 DNA sequence: TGTGCCACCAGTGATCCCCAGGGAGCCTCGAAAGAGACCCAGTACTTC. Amino acid sequence: CATSDPQGASKETQYF.

A remark on this clonotype: Being one base from a much bigger clone, this may be a read error. The rearrangement joins TRBV6-9 to TRBJ2-1; the match to TRBD2 covers 7 bases. The J call could be wrong; TRBJ2-7 is a better fit for the DNA end. This CDR3 has 15 residues. CDR1 and CDR2 from the germline V gene are MNHGY and SVAAGI. CDR3 coding DNA: TGTGCCAGCAGTTACGGCGGGAGTATCTACAATGAGCAGTACTTC. It is translated as CASSYGGSIYNEQYF.

This clonotype was picked up many times. The chain uses TRBV7-2 and TRBJ2-7; 10 nucleotides agree with TRBD2. CDR3 length: 19 amino acids. V was clipped by 6 bases and J by 2 bases; unmatched bases: 19. Germline lookup yields CDR1 SGHTA and CDR2 FQGNSA. Written as DNA, the CDR3 is TGTGCCAGCAGGATCGCCCACATTAGGGGACTAGCGATCACCTACGAGCAGTACTTC. This codes for CASRIAHIRGLAITYEQYF. The full variable domain, its missing parts supplied by reference TRBV7-2 and TRBJ2-7, is GAGVSQSPSNKVTEKGKDVELRCDPISGHTALYWYRQSLGQGLEFLIYFQGNSAPDKSGLPSDRFSAERTGGSVSTLTIQRTQQEDSAVYLCASRIAHIRGLAITYEQYFGPGTRLTVT.

This clonotype was counted ten times or more. V usage is TRBV12-5 and J usage is TRBJ2-3; D possibly corresponds to TRBD2 (5 bases). Trimming took off 2 bases at V and 4 bases at J, with 10 bases between the two ends. Germline V gives CDR1 LGHNT, CDR2 FRNRAP. The CDR3 has 14 residues. The CDR3 sequence is CASGLFASSDTQYF. The CDR3 region has the DNA TGTGCTAGTGGTTTGTTTGCTAGCTCAGATACGCAGTATTTT. Looking up the rest from reference TRBV12-5 and TRBJ2-3 gives the full variable domain: DARVTQTPRHKVTEMGQEVTMRCQPILGHNTVFWYRQTMMQGLELLAYFRNRAPLDDSGMPKDRFSAEMPDATLATLKIQPSEPRDSAVYFCASGLFASSDTQYFGPGTRLTVL.

This clonotype came up many times. The chain links TRBV12-5 to TRBJ1-4; a possible D gene is TRBD1 (6 bases). V lost 0 bases and J lost 5, with 7 bases in between. CDR1 LGHNT and CDR2 FRNRAP come from the germline V gene. This CDR3 is 14 amino acids long. CDR3 nucleotide sequence: TGTGCTAGTGGTTTGGTGGGGGCCAATGAAAAACTGTTTTTT. Translation: CASGLVGANEKLFF.

In its sample, this clonotype was seen many times. The rearrangement joins TRBV11-2 to TRBJ1-2, with D unresolved. The V end was cut by 6 bases, the J end by 2 bases, with 7 bases between. The CDR3 is 12 residues long. Germline values: CDR1 SGHAT, CDR2 FQNNGV. The CDR3 DNA reads TGTGCCAGCAGGATTAACAACTATGGCTACACCTTC. This encodes CASRINNYGYTF.

This clonotype occurred a few times. The rearrangement links TRBV5-4 to TRBJ2-1, with D tentatively TRBD2 (6 bases). Trimming removed 0 bases from V and 8 bases from J, with 15 bases in between. The germline CDR1 and CDR2 sequences are SGHNT and YYREEE (reference sequence). This CDR3 has 15 amino acids. The CDR3 is CASSLGLARADEQFF. The CDR3 DNA is TGTGCCAGCAGCTTGGGGCTAGCGCGGGCCGATGAGCAGTTCTTC.